The following is a TCR beta chain sequence with its context. The clone's antigen remains unknown. It has no much larger one-base neighbor in the sample; base qualities were not kept. Participants in the prospective study were enrolled through a virtual design, were aged roughly 18 to 100 years, and lived in some 24 United States geographic areas. In the prospective study, participants were assigned to cohorts based on the clinical history participants reported in a screening survey and a study questionnaire. In the prospective study, whole blood, serum and a nasopharyngeal or oropharyngeal swab were collected from each participant by mobile phlebotomists. Participants in the prospective study had the option to provide additional blood draws and questionnaires over a roughly 2-month period. Before DNA extraction, prospective study blood samples were shipped either frozen or at room temperature. The record originates from a study of blood T cell repertoires in COVID-19 (dated by TCRdb to about 2020). Study-wide context: The collaborator samples originated in the United States, Italy and Spain and spanned the acute and convalescent phases of COVID-19. The material from the prospective study consisted of cDNA or gDNA derived from T cells, B-cell-depleted T cells, or PBMCs. The dataset comprised deeply sampled blood TCRbeta repertoires from subjects exposed to, actively infected with, or recovered from COVID-19. A freely available public database, intended as a resource for researchers studying the immune response to SARS-CoV-2, is where the repertoires were released. The samples were drawn from the first 160 participants of the ongoing ImmuneRACE study and from 950 to 1,500 subjects provided by 6 global collaborators. Sample metadata almost always included a de-identified subject ID, COVID-19 status, age in years and sex. Where available, HLA class I and class II types were obtained from metadata supplied by the sample provider rather than from assay-based typing. What the study reported, not specific to this receptor: Clinical and demographic metadata were provided uncurated, with the amount varying by source and participant.

Including the terminal cysteine and phenylalanine, the CDR3 comprises 15 residues. Only CDR3 DNA is held: 45 bases, read in frame from base 1. Via the germline V gene, CDR1 is ENHRY and CDR2 SYGVKD. V and J are truncated by 2 bases and 5 bases respectively, leaving an intervening sequence of 15 bases. The immunoSEQ Assay, a bias-controlled multiplex PCR, was used to amplify TCRbeta CDR3 regions from genomic DNA. The authors processed their data as follows. The number of nucleated cells in each sample was estimated by amplification of reference gene primers within the assay. To quantify the absolute abundance of each unique TCRbeta CDR3 rearrangement, sequence reads were collapsed and filtered. For each sample, productive Simpson clonality was calculated as the square root of Simpson's diversity index over productive rearrangements. Sourced from immuneACCESS, this table was stored by TCRdb with only in-frame sequences that have V and J called. A share of the clones is absent; for the studies checked, an unresolved V gene accounts for under half, and the remainder has no known explanation. The V and J calls and clone size are taken from that table; D and trimming were inferred from the DNA. The sample table shows some 170,000 clones, and less than 90% are seen once. The top ten clonotypes cover 1% to 1.5% of the sample.

The chain is made from TRBV10-3 and TRBJ1-1; the D gene is perhaps TRBD1, from 6 matching bases. Material: PBMCs or T cells enriched from blood (not recorded which). This receptor was obtained from a human donor with acute COVID-19. The donor label of this sample is uncertain. This receptor carries the CDR3 CAISELTGRRTEAFF. The bases are TGTGCCATCAGTGAGCTCACAGGGAGACGGACTGAAGCTTTCTTT.